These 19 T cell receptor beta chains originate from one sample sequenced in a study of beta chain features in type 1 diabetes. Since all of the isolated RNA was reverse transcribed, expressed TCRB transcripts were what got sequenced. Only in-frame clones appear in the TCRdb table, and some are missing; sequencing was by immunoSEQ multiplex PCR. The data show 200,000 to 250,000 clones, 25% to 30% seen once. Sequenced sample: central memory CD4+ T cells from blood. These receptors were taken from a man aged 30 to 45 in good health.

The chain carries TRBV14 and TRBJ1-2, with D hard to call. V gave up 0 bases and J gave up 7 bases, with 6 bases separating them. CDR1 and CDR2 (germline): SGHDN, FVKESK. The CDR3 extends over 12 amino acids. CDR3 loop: CASSQDRVGYTF. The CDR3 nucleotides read TGTGCCAGCAGCCAAGATCGGGTTGGCTACACCTTC.

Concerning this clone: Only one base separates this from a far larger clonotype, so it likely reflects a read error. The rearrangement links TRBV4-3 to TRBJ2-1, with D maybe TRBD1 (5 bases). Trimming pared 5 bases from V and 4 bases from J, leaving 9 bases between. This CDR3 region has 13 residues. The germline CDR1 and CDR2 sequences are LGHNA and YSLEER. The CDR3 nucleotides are TGCGCCAGCAGCGTACGACAGTACAATGAGCAGTTCTTC. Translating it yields CASSVRQYNEQFF.

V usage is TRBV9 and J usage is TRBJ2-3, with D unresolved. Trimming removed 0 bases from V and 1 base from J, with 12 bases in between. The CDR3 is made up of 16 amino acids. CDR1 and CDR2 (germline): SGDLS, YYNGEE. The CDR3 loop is CASSVGPQPGTDTQYF. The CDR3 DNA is TGTGCCAGCAGCGTAGGTCCCCAGCCGGGCACAGATACGCAGTATTTT.

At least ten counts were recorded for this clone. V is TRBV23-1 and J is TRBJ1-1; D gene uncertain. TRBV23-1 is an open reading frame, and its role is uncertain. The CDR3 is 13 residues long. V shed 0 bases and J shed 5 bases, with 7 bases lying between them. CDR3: CASSQSGGTEAFF. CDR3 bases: TGCGCCAGCAGTCAATCGGGTGGGACTGAAGCTTTCTTT.

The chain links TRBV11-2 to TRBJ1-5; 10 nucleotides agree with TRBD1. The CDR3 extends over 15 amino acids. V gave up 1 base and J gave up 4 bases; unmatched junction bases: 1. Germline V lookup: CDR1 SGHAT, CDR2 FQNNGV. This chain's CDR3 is CASSLGQGANQPQHF. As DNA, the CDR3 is TGTGCCAGCAGCTTAGGACAGGGGGCAAATCAGCCCCAGCATTTT.

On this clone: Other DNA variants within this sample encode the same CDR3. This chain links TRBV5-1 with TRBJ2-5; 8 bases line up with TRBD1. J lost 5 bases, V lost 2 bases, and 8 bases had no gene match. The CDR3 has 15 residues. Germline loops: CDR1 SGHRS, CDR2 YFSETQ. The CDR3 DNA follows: TGCGCCAGCAGCTTAGGGACCGGGACAGGTGAGACCCAGTACTTC. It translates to CASSLGTGTGETQYF.

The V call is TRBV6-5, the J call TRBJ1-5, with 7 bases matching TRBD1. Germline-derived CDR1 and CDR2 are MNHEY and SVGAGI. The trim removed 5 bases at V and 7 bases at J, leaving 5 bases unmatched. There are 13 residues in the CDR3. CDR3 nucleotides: TGTGCCAGCAGTCCGGGACAGTTCCAGCCCCAGCATTTT. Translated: CASSPGQFQPQHF.

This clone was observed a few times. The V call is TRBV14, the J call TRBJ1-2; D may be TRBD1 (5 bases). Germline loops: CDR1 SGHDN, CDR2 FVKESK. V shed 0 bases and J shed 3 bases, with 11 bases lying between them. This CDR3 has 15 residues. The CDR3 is CASSQDVRGHYGYTF. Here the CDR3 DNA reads TGTGCCAGCAGCCAAGATGTTCGGGGCCACTATGGCTACACCTTC.

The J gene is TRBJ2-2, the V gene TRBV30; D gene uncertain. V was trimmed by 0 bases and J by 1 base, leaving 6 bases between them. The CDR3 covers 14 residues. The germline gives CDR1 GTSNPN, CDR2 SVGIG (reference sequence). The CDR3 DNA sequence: TGTGCCTGGAGTGTGGCAGGGAACACCGGGGAGCTGTTTTTT. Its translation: CAWSVAGNTGELFF.

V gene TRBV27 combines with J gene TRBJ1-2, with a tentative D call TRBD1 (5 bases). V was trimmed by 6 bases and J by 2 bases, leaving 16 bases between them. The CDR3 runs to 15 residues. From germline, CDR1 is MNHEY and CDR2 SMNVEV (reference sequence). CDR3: CASSLEGGTNYGYTF. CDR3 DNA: TGTGCCAGCAGCCTCGAGGGCGGGACCAACTATGGCTACACCTTC.

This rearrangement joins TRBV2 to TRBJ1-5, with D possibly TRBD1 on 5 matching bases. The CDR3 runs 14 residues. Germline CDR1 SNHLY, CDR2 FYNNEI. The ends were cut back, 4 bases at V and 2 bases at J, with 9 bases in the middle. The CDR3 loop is CASSGVGGNQPQHF. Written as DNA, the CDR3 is TGTGCCAGCAGTGGAGTAGGGGGCAATCAGCCCCAGCATTTT.

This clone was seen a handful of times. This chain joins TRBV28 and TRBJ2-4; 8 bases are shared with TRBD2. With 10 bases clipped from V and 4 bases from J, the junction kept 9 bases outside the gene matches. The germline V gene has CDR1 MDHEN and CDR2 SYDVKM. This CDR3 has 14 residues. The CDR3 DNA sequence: TGTGCCACCCAGCGGGGGTGGGGTAAAAACATTCAGTACTTC. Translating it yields CATQRGWGKNIQYF.

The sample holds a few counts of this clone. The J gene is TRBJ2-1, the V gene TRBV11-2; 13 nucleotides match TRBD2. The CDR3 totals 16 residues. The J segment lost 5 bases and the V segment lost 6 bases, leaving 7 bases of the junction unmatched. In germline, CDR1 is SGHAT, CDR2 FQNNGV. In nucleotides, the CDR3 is TGTGCCAGCAGTCAAACGGGACTAGCGGGAAACAATGAGCAGTTCTTC. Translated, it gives CASSQTGLAGNNEQFF.

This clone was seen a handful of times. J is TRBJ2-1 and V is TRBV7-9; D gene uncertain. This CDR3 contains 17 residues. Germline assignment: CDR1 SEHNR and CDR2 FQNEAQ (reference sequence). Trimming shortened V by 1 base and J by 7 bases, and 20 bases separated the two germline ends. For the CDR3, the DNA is TGTGCCAGCAGCTTAGGAGTCCTGGGCAGCGACCTGAATGAGCAGTTCTTC. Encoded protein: CASSLGVLGSDLNEQFF. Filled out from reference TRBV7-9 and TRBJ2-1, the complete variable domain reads DTGVSQNPRHKITKRGQNVTFRCDPISEHNRLYWYRQTLGQGPEFLTYFQNEAQLEKSRLLSDRFSAERPKGSFSTLEIQRTEQGDSAMYLCASSLGVLGSDLNEQFFGPGTRLTVL.

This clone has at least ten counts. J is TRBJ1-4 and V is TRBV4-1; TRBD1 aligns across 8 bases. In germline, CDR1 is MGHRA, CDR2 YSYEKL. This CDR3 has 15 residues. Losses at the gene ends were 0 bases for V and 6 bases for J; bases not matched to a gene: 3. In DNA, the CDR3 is TGCGCCAGCAGCCAAGACGCACAGGGGGATGAAAAACTGTTTTTT. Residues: CASSQDAQGDEKLFF.

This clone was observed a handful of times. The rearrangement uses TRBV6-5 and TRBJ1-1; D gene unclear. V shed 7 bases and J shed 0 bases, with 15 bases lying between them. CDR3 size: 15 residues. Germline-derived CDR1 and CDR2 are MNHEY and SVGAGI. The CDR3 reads CASTVSAGMNTEAFF. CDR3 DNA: TGTGCCAGCACAGTCTCGGCGGGGATGAACACTGAAGCTTTCTTT.

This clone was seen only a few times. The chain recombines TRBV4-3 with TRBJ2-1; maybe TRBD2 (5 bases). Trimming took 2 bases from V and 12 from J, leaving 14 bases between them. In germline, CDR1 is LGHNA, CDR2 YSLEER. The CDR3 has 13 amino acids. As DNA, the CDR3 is TGCGCCAGCAGCCAAAGGCCGGGAAATCGGCAGTTCTTC. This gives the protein CASSQRPGNRQFF.

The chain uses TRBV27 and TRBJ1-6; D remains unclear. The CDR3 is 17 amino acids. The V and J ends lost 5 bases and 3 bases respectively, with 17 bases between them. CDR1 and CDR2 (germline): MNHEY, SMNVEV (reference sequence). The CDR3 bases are TGTGCCAGCAGTCCCCCGTCGGGGAGTGGCTATAATTCACCCCTCCACTTT. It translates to CASSPPSGSGYNSPLHF.

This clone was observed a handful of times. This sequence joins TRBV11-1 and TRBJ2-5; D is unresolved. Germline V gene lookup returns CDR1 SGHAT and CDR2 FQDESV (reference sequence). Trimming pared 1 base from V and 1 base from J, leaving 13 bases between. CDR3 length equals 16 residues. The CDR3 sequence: CASSLVGGAPQETQYF. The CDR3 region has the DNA TGTGCCAGCAGCTTAGTCGGCGGAGCGCCCCAAGAGACCCAGTACTTC.